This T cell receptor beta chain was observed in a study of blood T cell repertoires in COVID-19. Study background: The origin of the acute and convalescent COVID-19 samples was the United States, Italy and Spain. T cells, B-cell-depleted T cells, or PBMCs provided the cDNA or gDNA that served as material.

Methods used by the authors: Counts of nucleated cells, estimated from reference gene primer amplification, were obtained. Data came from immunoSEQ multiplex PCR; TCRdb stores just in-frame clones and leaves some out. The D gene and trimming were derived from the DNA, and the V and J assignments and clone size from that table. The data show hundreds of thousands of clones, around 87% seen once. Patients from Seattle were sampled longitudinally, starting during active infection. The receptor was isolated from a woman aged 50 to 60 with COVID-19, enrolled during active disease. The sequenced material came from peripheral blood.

CDR3 sequence reads: CASSTTGTSGELFF. The CDR3 DNA follows: TGTGCCAGTAGTACTACAGGGACCTCCGGGGAGCTGTTTTTT. The chain recombines TRBV19 with TRBJ2-2, with D possibly matching TRBD1 (6 bases). This CDR3 region has 14 residues. Trimming cost V 4 bases and J 6 bases, with 12 bases left between them. Looked up from germline, CDR1 is LNHDA and CDR2 is SQIVND (reference sequence).